The clone carrying this T cell receptor beta chain appeared many times. Certain patients were not enrolled. These were patients with other autoimmune diseases, uncontrolled infections, pregnancy or lactation. The source of the sample is a study of Graves' ophthalmopathy and Graves' hyperthyroidism. Turning to the study itself: Before any treatment was given, at initial diagnosis, peripheral blood was collected.

J lost 4 bases, V lost 10 bases, and 7 bases had no gene match. This CDR3 region has 14 residues. Amplified TCR beta CDR3 regions were obtained using RNA transcripts as template. Following a first-round RT-PCR that used HTBI primers, a second-round multiplex PCR was carried out. TCRdb analysed the multiplex PCR reads with MiXCR anew, one entry per CDR3 protein. This sample yields 300,000 to 400,000 distinct CDR3 sequences, of which about a sixth are seen a single time; 2% to 2.5% belongs to the top ten. Sequenced: peripheral blood. The TCR was taken from an adult woman with stable Graves' hyperthyroidism. The V and J genes are TRBV12-3 or TRBV12-4 and TRBJ2-2; 9 bases match TRBD2. The CDR3 sequence is CATNSGRFTGELFF. The CDR3 DNA reads TGTGCCACCAATAGCGGGAGATTCACCGGGGAGCTGTTTTTT.